These T cell receptor beta chains were read from a single sample in a study of T cell repertoires in cytomegalovirus infection. TCRdb redid the calling of the reads with MiXCR, one entry per CDR3 protein. The sample lists about 27,000 distinct CDR3 sequences, under 20% occurring once. Their recognized antigens are unknown. The material was CD8+ T cells from cultured PBMCs, obtained from culture after CMV antigen stimulation. The receptors shown here come from a human donor in good health (CMV status not recorded). Some clones in this sample may be carry-over from other donors' samples. Both conserved end residues are part of each CDR3. A D gene is named only where the DNA matches it firmly. Size is stated for part of the rows, as once, few or many counts, or as a class when the clone is expanded.

V: TRBV12-3/TRBV12-4
J: TRBJ2-5
size: .
D: .
length: 12
DNA: TGTGCCAGCAGGAGGGGGGGAGAGACCCAGTACTTC
CDR3: CASRRGGETQYF

V: TRBV12-3/TRBV12-4
J: TRBJ2-5
size: few
D: .
length: 13
DNA: TGTGCCAGCAGTCGCGTGGCAGTAGAGACCCAGTACTTC
CDR3: CASSRVAVETQYF

V: TRBV29-1
J: TRBJ2-1
size: .
D: TRBD2
length: 14
DNA: TGCAGCGTTGCGGGGGGACTAAGCTACAATGAGCAGTTCTTC
CDR3: CSVAGGLSYNEQFF

V: TRBV7-8
J: TRBJ2-2
size: .
D: .
length: 14
DNA: TGTGCCAGCAGCGACAATTTGTTGACCGGGGAGCTGTTTTTT
CDR3: CASSDNLLTGELFF

V: TRBV6-2/TRBV6-3
J: TRBJ1-2
size: .
D: .
length: 14
DNA: TGTGCCAGCAGTTACTCGACTTGGAACTATGGCTACACCTTC
CDR3: CASSYSTWNYGYTF

V: TRBV7-2
J: TRBJ2-1
size: .
D: .
length: 12
DNA: TGTGCCAGCCCTTCGGGGGGCGGTGAGCAGTTCTTC
CDR3: CASPSGGGEQFF

V: TRBV6-2/TRBV6-3
J: TRBJ2-3
size: .
D: TRBD2
length: 14
DNA: TGTGCCAGCAGTTATTGGCGGGGGACAGATACGCAGTATTTT
CDR3: CASSYWRGTDTQYF

V: TRBV2
J: TRBJ2-6
size: few
D: TRBD1
length: 17
DNA: TGTGCCAGCCTTCCCGGGACAGGGAGAGCTGGGGCCAACGTCCTGACTTTC
CDR3: CASLPGTGRAGANVLTF

V: TRBV15
J: TRBJ2-7
size: .
D: TRBD1
length: 18
DNA: TGTGCCACCAGCAGTACCAAGGGACAGACTATGCGCAAGCACGAGCAGTACTTC
CDR3: CATSSTKGQTMRKHEQYF

V: TRBV7-2
J: TRBJ2-1
size: .
D: .
length: 13
DNA: TGTGCCAGCGGAGGGGGCTTAACAAATGAGCAGTTCTTC
CDR3: CASGGGLTNEQFF

V: TRBV6-6
J: TRBJ2-7
size: few
D: .
length: 13
DNA: TGTGCCAGCAGTCTCAGGCTTACCTACGAGCAGTACTTC
CDR3: CASSLRLTYEQYF

V: TRBV19
J: TRBJ2-1
size: .
D: .
length: 15
DNA: TGTGCCAGTAGTATGGTCCAGGGGGGCCACAATGAGCAGTTCTTC
CDR3: CASSMVQGGHNEQFF

V: TRBV7-8
J: TRBJ2-1
size: .
D: TRBD2
length: 17
DNA: TGTGCCAGCAGCTTAGGTCGAAGCGGGAGGGATTACAATGAGCAGTTCTTC
CDR3: CASSLGRSGRDYNEQFF

V: TRBV12-3/TRBV12-4
J: TRBJ2-7
size: many
D: .
length: 11
DNA: TGTGCCAGCAGTAACAACTACGAGCAGTACTTC
CDR3: CASSNNYEQYF

V: TRBV4-2
J: TRBJ1-2
size: .
D: .
length: 15
DNA: TGTGCCAGCAGCCAAGAAATTCAGGGGAACTATGGCTACACCTTC
CDR3: CASSQEIQGNYGYTF

V: TRBV27
J: TRBJ2-7
size: .
D: TRBD1
length: 14
DNA: TGTGCCAGCAGTTCCCCGGGACAGGGGAGCGAGCAGTACTTC
CDR3: CASSSPGQGSEQYF

V: TRBV4-1
J: TRBJ2-7
size: few
D: TRBD1
length: 15
DNA: TGCGCCAGCAGCTTCGGGACAGGGGGTGCCTACGAGCAGTACTTC
CDR3: CASSFGTGGAYEQYF

V: TRBV7-8
J: TRBJ2-1
size: .
D: .
length: 15
DNA: TGTGCCAGCAGCTTAGGCGAGAGCTCCTACAATGAGCAGTTCTTC
CDR3: CASSLGESSYNEQFF

V: TRBV2
J: TRBJ2-7
size: .
D: .
length: 16
DNA: TGTGCCAGCAGTGAAGCGCGCGGGTACTCAGGTCACGAGCAGTACTTC
CDR3: CASSEARGYSGHEQYF

V: TRBV7-9
J: TRBJ2-3
size: .
D: .
length: 17
DNA: TGTGCCAGCAGCTTAGGCCGTGCGGGGGCTCGGACAGATACGCAGTATTTT
CDR3: CASSLGRAGARTDTQYF

V: TRBV20-1
J: TRBJ1-2
size: .
D: TRBD1
length: 14
DNA: TGCAGTGCTATAAACGGACAGGGGCCGGAAGGCTACACCTTC
CDR3: CSAINGQGPEGYTF

V: TRBV11-2
J: TRBJ1-1
size: .
D: .
length: 12
DNA: TGTGCCAGCAGCTTAACGAACACTGAAGCTTTCTTT
CDR3: CASSLTNTEAFF

V: TRBV7-6
J: TRBJ1-4
size: .
D: TRBD1
length: 15
DNA: TGTGCCAGCAGCTACACAGGGGGCTTAGATGAAAAACTGTTTTTT
CDR3: CASSYTGGLDEKLFF

V: TRBV12-3/TRBV12-4
J: TRBJ2-2
size: .
D: TRBD1
length: 14
DNA: TGTGCCAGCAGCCCAGGGGGCGCGGGCGGGGAGCTGTTTTTT
CDR3: CASSPGGAGGELFF

V: TRBV28
J: TRBJ2-7
size: .
D: .
length: 18
DNA: TGTGCCAGCAGTCTTCCCTCCTTCACAGCGGCAAGCTCCTACGAGCAGTACTTC
CDR3: CASSLPSFTAASSYEQYF

V: TRBV12-3/TRBV12-4
J: TRBJ1-5
size: .
D: TRBD1
length: 15
DNA: TGTGCCAGCAGGGGGACAGGGGGCTTTGATCAGCCCCAGCATTTT
CDR3: CASRGTGGFDQPQHF

V: TRBV7-6
J: TRBJ2-1
size: few
D: .
length: 12
DNA: TGTGCCAGCAGCTTAGTGGGGACAGAGCAGTTCTTC
CDR3: CASSLVGTEQFF

V: TRBV9
J: TRBJ2-7
size: few
D: TRBD2
length: 14
DNA: TGTGCCAGCAGCGTAGGGACTAGAAGCTTTGAGCAGTACTTC
CDR3: CASSVGTRSFEQYF

V: TRBV9
J: TRBJ1-5
size: .
D: .
length: 16
DNA: TGTGCCAGCAGCGTAGCTCTGACCGTAGGCCCTCAGCCCCAGCATTTT
CDR3: CASSVALTVGPQPQHF

V: TRBV14
J: TRBJ2-7
size: .
D: .
length: 15
DNA: TGTGCCAGCAGCCAAGTTGAGAATAGGTCCTACGAGCAGTACTTC
CDR3: CASSQVENRSYEQYF

V: TRBV11-2
J: TRBJ2-2
size: .
D: TRBD1
length: 15
DNA: TGTGCCAGCAGCAACCAGGGGGCAAACACCGGGGAGCTGTTTTTT
CDR3: CASSNQGANTGELFF

V: TRBV7-2
J: TRBJ2-2
size: .
D: TRBD2
length: 16
DNA: TGTGCCAGCACCCCCTTTCTAGCGGGCAACACCGGGGAGCTGTTTTTT
CDR3: CASTPFLAGNTGELFF

V: TRBV9
J: TRBJ2-7
size: many
D: TRBD1
length: 14
DNA: TGTGCCAGCAGCCCTTTCGGACAGGGCTACGAGCAGTACTTC
CDR3: CASSPFGQGYEQYF

V: TRBV6-2/TRBV6-3
J: TRBJ2-7
size: many
D: TRBD2
length: 18
DNA: TGTGCCAGCAGTTACTCAGCGACTAGCGGGGGGTTCTCCTACGAGCAGTACTTC
CDR3: CASSYSATSGGFSYEQYF

V: TRBV20-1
J: TRBJ1-2
size: few
D: .
length: 15
DNA: TGCAGTGCCCAAGGGGGGTTGGAGTCCCCATATGGCTACACCTTC
CDR3: CSAQGGLESPYGYTF

V: TRBV10-3
J: TRBJ1-2
size: .
D: .
length: 10
DNA: TGTGCCACCAATAACTATGGCTACACCTTC
CDR3: CATNNYGYTF

V: TRBV6-2/TRBV6-3
J: TRBJ2-1
size: many
D: .
length: 17
DNA: TGTGCCAGCAGCGGCCCAGCCGGGCAGTTGGGCTACAATGAGCAGTTCTTC
CDR3: CASSGPAGQLGYNEQFF

V: TRBV6-2/TRBV6-3
J: TRBJ1-5
size: .
D: TRBD1
length: 14
DNA: TGTGCCGTAAAGAGCGACAGGGAGCTACAGCCCCAGCATTTT
CDR3: CAVKSDRELQPQHF

V: TRBV6-1
J: TRBJ1-5
size: .
D: .
length: 17
DNA: TGTGCCAGCAGTGAAGCGAGGACAGCCTATAGCAATCAGCCCCAGCATTTT
CDR3: CASSEARTAYSNQPQHF

V: TRBV6-5
J: TRBJ2-1
size: few
D: .
length: 20
DNA: TGTGCCAGCAGTTACTCGAATCTGGGCCAGGGCTTAAGCTCCTACAATGAGCAGTTCTTC
CDR3: CASSYSNLGQGLSSYNEQFF

V: TRBV12-3/TRBV12-4
J: TRBJ1-2
size: few
D: .
length: 14
DNA: TGTGCCAGCAGTTCCCGCCAGGTTTCCTATGGCTACACCTTC
CDR3: CASSSRQVSYGYTF

V: TRBV4-1
J: TRBJ2-1
size: few
D: .
length: 17
DNA: TGCGCCAGCAGCCAAGACCGGACGGTCAGCTCCTACAATGAGCAGTTCTTC
CDR3: CASSQDRTVSSYNEQFF

V: TRBV6-5
J: TRBJ1-6
size: .
D: .
length: 14
DNA: TGTGCCAGCAGGAACAACTTCGGAAATTCACCCCTCCACTTT
CDR3: CASRNNFGNSPLHF